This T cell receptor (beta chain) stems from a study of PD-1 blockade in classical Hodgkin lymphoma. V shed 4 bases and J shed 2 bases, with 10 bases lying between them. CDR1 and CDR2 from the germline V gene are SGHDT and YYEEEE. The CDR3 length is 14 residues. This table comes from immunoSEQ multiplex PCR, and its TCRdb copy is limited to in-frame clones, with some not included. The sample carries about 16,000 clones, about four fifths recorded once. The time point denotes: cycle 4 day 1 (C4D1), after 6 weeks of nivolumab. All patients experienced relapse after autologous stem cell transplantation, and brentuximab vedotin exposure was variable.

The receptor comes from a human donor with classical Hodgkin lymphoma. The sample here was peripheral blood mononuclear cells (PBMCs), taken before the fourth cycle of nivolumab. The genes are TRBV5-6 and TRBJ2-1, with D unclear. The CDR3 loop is CASSVARAYNEQFF. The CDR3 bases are TGTGCCAGCAGCGTGGCAAGAGCCTACAATGAGCAGTTCTTC. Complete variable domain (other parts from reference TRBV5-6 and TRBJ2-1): DAGVTQSPTHLIKTRGQQVTLRCSPKSGHDTVSWYQQALGQGPQFIFQYYEEEERQRGNFPDRFSGHQFPNYSSELNVNALLLGDSALYLCASSVARAYNEQFFGPGTRLTVL.